Many counts were recorded for the clone carrying this T cell receptor beta chain. The antigen remains unidentified. This CDR3 contains 15 residues. The V gene's germline CDR1 is MNHEY and CDR2 SVGAGI. The junction had 8 bases not matched to a gene; V was cut back by 3 bases and J by 4 bases. The data were obtained in a study of T cells after yellow fever vaccination. UMIs and a universal primer site were added when TCR cDNA was made by 5'RACE template switching. TCRdb fed the 5' RACE reads into MiXCR, producing one record per CDR3 protein. The sample records roughly 60,000 distinct CDR3 sequences, 7.1% being singletons. The study, taken as a whole, reports: Abundant contaminating clonotypes from the bulk population could appear in FACS-sorted repertoires. Across the CD4 and CD8 compartments, a small share of clonotypes was present in both.

The origin of this receptor is a man aged 18 to 29 who received the YFV17D yellow fever vaccine. The J gene is TRBJ2-5, the V gene TRBV6-5; 7 bases fit TRBD2. The sequenced sample was CD8+ T cells sorted from PBMCs, obtained on the day of the first yellow fever vaccination. CDR3 in amino acids: CASSYSNGGSETQYF. CDR3 in DNA: TGTGCCAGCAGTTATAGCAACGGGGGGTCAGAGACCCAGTACTTC.